This entry concerns a single T cell receptor beta chain. Its antigen remains unknown. Over chemoradiotherapy, repertoires were sampled more than once. This sample is part of a study of chemoradiotherapy in HPV16-positive cancers. Study details: Candidate HPV-specific T-cell clones and common TCR motifs came from functional assays in a couple of HPV16-positive patients.

Study-wide results and caveats: For HPV16-positive patients, expanding HPV-responsive T cells associated with longer recurrence-free survival.

This table comes from immunoSEQ multiplex PCR, and its TCRdb copy is limited to in-frame clones, with some not included. The sample includes 12,000 to 15,000 clones, approximately 91% of them seen just once. The material sequenced was blood, taken from a patient who underwent chemoradiotherapy. The receptor comes from a human donor with HPV-associated anogenital cancer.

CDR3 sequence reads: CASSQDAQGSSYEQYF. In nucleotides, the CDR3 is TGTGCCAGCAGCCAAGACGCCCAGGGTAGCTCCTACGAGCAGTACTTC. This chain connects TRBV4-2 to TRBJ2-7; maybe TRBD1 (5 bases). Between the trimmed V and J ends, which lost 0 bases and 0 bases, there was a span of 12 bases. The CDR3 covers 16 residues. Per the germline V gene, CDR1 is LGHNA and CDR2 is YNFKEQ.